Listed here are 29 T cell receptor beta chains from one sample, sequenced in a study of human T cells and chemical hapten exposure. Via MiXCR, TCRdb re-called the RACE reads, giving one row per CDR3 protein. The sample carries tens of thousands of distinct CDR3 sequences, about a tenth recorded once. Time point described: pre-sensitization, week 0. Treatment given: therapeutic diphenylcyclopropenone sensitization with weekly scalp DPC. The sequencing used whole blood, collected in connection with sensitization to the hapten diphenylcyclopropenone (DPC). Receptors originate from a woman aged 45-60 years with alopecia areata. Some clones in this sample may be carry-over from other donors' samples.

This clonotype showed up just a few times. The chain uses TRBV12-3 or TRBV12-4 and TRBJ1-5; TRBD1 aligns across 7 bases. V was pared by 5 bases and J by 13 bases, with 5 bases of the junction left unmatched. The CDR3 consists of 11 residues. The CDR3 DNA sequence: TGTGCCAGCAGTACTCAGGGGGTACAGCATTTT. The encoded protein is CASSTQGVQHF.

This clonotype was detected a few times. This chain's CDR3 is CAWSGSGSSSGNTIYF. CDR3 bases: TGTGCCTGGAGTGGGAGCGGATCCTCCTCTGGAAACACCATATATTTT. This chain links TRBV30 with TRBJ1-3; the D is unclear. Germline CDR1 is GTSNPN and CDR2 is SVGIG (reference sequence). V lost 1 base and J lost 0, with 13 bases in between. The CDR3 covers 16 residues.

This clonotype was detected many times. The chain recombines TRBV27 with TRBJ1-2; a possible D gene is TRBD1 (6 bases). The CDR3 consists of 12 residues. The germline V and J ends were trimmed by 4 bases and 6 bases, with 9 bases remaining between them. The germline CDR1 and CDR2 sequences are MNHEY and SMNVEV (reference sequence). This chain's CDR3 is CASSYRANGYTF. The DNA for the CDR3 is TGTGCCAGCAGTTACAGGGCCAATGGCTACACCTTC.

There are many counts of this clonotype. For the CDR3, the DNA is TGTGCCAGCAGCTTAGTCGGGACAGGTAGCACAGATACGCAGTATTTT. It encodes CASSLVGTGSTDTQYF. This rearrangement joins TRBV7-2 to TRBJ2-3, with 8 bases identical to TRBD1. The CDR3 length is 16 residues. The J segment lost 0 bases and the V segment lost 1 base, leaving 3 bases of the junction unmatched. Germline V lookup: CDR1 SGHTA, CDR2 FQGNSA.

This clonotype was seen only a few times. V gene TRBV20-1 combines with J gene TRBJ1-1, with 7 bases matching TRBD1. V was pared by 4 bases and J by 10 bases, with 9 bases of the junction left unmatched. The CDR3 extends over 12 amino acids. CDR1 and CDR2 (germline): DFQATT, SNEGSKA (reference sequence). This chain's CDR3 is CSANHRGRGAFF. Here the CDR3 DNA reads TGCAGTGCTAACCACAGGGGAAGAGGAGCTTTCTTT.

This clonotype was detected a few times. The chain is built from TRBV7-9 and TRBJ1-4; D perhaps matches TRBD1 (6 bases). The CDR3 totals 15 residues. The ends were cut back, 6 bases at V and 7 bases at J, with 18 bases in the middle. The V gene's germline CDR1 is SEHNR and CDR2 FQNEAQ (reference sequence). CDR3 sequence (DNA): TGTGCCAGCAGACAAGGGACACTCCAAGGTGAAAAACTGTTTTTT. It specifies CASRQGTLQGEKLFF.

The rearrangement uses TRBV14 and TRBJ1-3; D not resolved. V lost 1 base, J lost 0 bases, and 7 bases lay in between. Per the germline V gene, CDR1 is SGHDN and CDR2 is FVKESK. CDR3 length: 15 residues. CDR3 bases: TGTGCCAGCAGCCAAGCCTGGGCCTCTGGAAACACCATATATTTT. Its protein product is CASSQAWASGNTIYF.

V usage is TRBV19 and J usage is TRBJ2-3; D is undetermined. Per the germline V gene, CDR1 is LNHDA and CDR2 is SQIVND (reference sequence). The CDR3 is 10 residues long. V lost 11 bases and J 5 bases, leaving 8 bases between the germline ends. As DNA, the CDR3 is TGTGCCCCAGCGAGAGATACGCAGTATTTT. This translates into CAPARDTQYF.

The chain couples TRBV28 to TRBJ1-1; 7 bases align to TRBD1. Germline-derived CDR1 and CDR2 are MDHEN and SYDVKM. Unmatched junction bases numbered 5, after V lost 7 bases and J lost 0 bases. The CDR3 has 14 residues. CDR3 nucleotides: TGTGCCAGCAAAGGGGGCCTAATGAACACTGAAGCTTTCTTT. Translated, it gives CASKGGLMNTEAFF. Using reference TRBV28 and TRBJ1-1 for the parts outside the CDR3, the full variable domain is DVKVTQSSRYLVKRTGEKVFLECVQDMDHENMFWYRQDPGLGLRLIYFSYDVKMKEKGDIPEGYSVSREKKERFSLILESASTNQTSMYLCASKGGLMNTEAFFGQGTRLTVV.

The V call is TRBV18, the J call TRBJ1-4; possibly TRBD1 for D (5 bases). The ends were cut back, 0 bases at V and 3 bases at J, with 8 bases in the middle. Germline CDR1 is KGHSH and CDR2 is LQKENI. The length of the CDR3 is 15 residues. The CDR3 DNA sequence: TGTGCCAGCTCACCACCCGGCAGGGCTAATGAAAAACTGTTTTTT. It translates to CASSPPGRANEKLFF.

This clonotype was observed at least ten times. The V gene is TRBV6-6, the J gene TRBJ2-3; 8 positions match TRBD1. The V gene's germline CDR1 is MNHNY and CDR2 SVGAGI (reference sequence). The CDR3 is made up of 14 amino acids. The trim removed 0 bases at V and 4 bases at J, leaving 0 bases unmatched. The CDR3 bases are TGTGCCAGCAGTTACTCGACAGGGGCAGATACGCAGTATTTT. Protein product: CASSYSTGADTQYF.

The gene calls are TRBV7-2 and TRBJ1-2; no clear D. CDR3 length: 12 amino acids. Trimming removed 1 base from V and 9 bases from J, with 9 bases in between. Germline lookup yields CDR1 SGHTA and CDR2 FQGNSA. The CDR3 region is CASSLGFLSYTF. The CDR3 nucleotides are TGTGCCAGCAGCTTAGGTTTCCTAAGCTACACCTTC. Complete variable domain (other parts from reference TRBV7-2 and TRBJ1-2): GAGVSQSPSNKVTEKGKDVELRCDPISGHTALYWYRQSLGQGLEFLIYFQGNSAPDKSGLPSDRFSAERTGGSVSTLTIQRTQQEDSAVYLCASSLGFLSYTFGSGTRLTVV.

This clonotype was seen ten or more times. The chain links TRBV29-1 to TRBJ2-7, with TRBD1 identical over 8 bases. From germline, CDR1 is SQVTM and CDR2 ANQGSEA. The CDR3 is made up of 12 amino acids. The junction had 6 bases not matched to a gene; V was cut back by 5 bases and J by 6 bases. CDR3 protein: CSVSGGHSEQYF. As DNA, the CDR3 is TGCAGCGTTTCAGGGGGCCATAGCGAGCAGTACTTC.

CDR3 sequence reads: CASSLARAATEAFF. The CDR3 DNA reads as TGTGCCAGCAGTTTAGCCCGGGCGGCCACTGAAGCTTTCTTT. The chain uses TRBV12-3 or TRBV12-4 and TRBJ1-1, with D unclear. The V end lost 0 bases, the J end lost 4 bases, and 9 bases lay between the germline ends. This CDR3 spans 14 amino acids.

The chain is built from TRBV14 and TRBJ2-5, with D possibly matching TRBD2 (6 bases). The V gene lost 0 bases and the J gene lost 1 base, with 15 bases spanning the gap. This CDR3 is 17 amino acids long. The germline CDR1 and CDR2 sequences are SGHDN and FVKESK. Written as DNA, the CDR3 is TGTGCCAGCAGCCAAGATCTTAGCGGCAGGATCCAAGAGACCCAGTACTTC. Its translation is CASSQDLSGRIQETQYF.

This clonotype was counted only a few times. This chain uses TRBV29-1 with TRBJ1-1; D is ambiguous. Germline V gene sequence: CDR1 SQVTM, CDR2 ANQGSEA. The CDR3 is made up of 8 amino acids. Deletions cut 7 bases from V and 10 bases from J, with 7 bases between. CDR3 amino acids: CSDETAFF. In nucleotides, the CDR3 is TGCAGCGACGAGACAGCTTTCTTT.

This clonotype came up many times. The chain uses TRBV7-3 and TRBJ2-5; D tentatively fits TRBD1 or TRBD2 (5 bases each). The length of the CDR3 is 13 residues. Trimming removed 5 bases at V and 4 bases at J, with 11 bases between. Germline V gene data show CDR1 as SGHTA and CDR2 as FQGTGA. The chain's CDR3 is CASSLNGGETQYF. DNA for the CDR3: TGTGCCAGCAGCCTAAATGGGGGAGAGACCCAGTACTTC.

The gene calls are TRBV7-6 and TRBJ1-1; D is unresolved. The CDR3 is made up of 14 amino acids. V was shortened by 1 base and J by 0 bases, with 6 bases between the two germline ends. Germline-derived CDR1 and CDR2 are SGHVS and FNYEAQ. The CDR3 protein is CASSLGMMNTEAFF. CDR3 bases: TGTGCCAGCAGCTTAGGTATGATGAACACTGAAGCTTTCTTT. The full variable domain, in which reference TRBV7-6 and TRBJ1-1 provide the parts outside the CDR3, is GAGVSQSPRYKVTKRGQDVALRCDPISGHVSLYWYRQALGQGPEFLTYFNYEAQQDKSGLPNDRFSAERPEGSISTLTIQRTEQRDSAMYRCASSLGMMNTEAFFGQGTRLTVV.

Ten or more counts support this clonotype. The genes are TRBV6-2 or TRBV6-3 and TRBJ1-1, with D possibly being TRBD1 (6 bases). V lost 10 bases and J lost 3, with 21 bases in between. This CDR3 contains 15 residues. CDR1 MNHEY and CDR2 SVGEGT come from the germline V gene. CDR3 sequence: CATGSKGQHYTEAFF. In DNA form, the CDR3 reads TGTGCCACCGGATCGAAAGGACAGCATTACACTGAAGCTTTCTTT.

This clonotype appeared many times. This chain uses TRBV3-1 with TRBJ2-7; no reliable D call. V was pared by 8 bases and J by 2 bases, with 7 bases between. The CDR3 is 11 amino acids. Germline CDR1 reads LGHDT; CDR2 reads YNNKEL (reference sequence). The CDR3 bases are TGTGCCAGCGGACCTGCCTACGAGCAGTACTTC. Translated: CASGPAYEQYF.

Ten or more counts support this clonotype. The chain couples TRBV4-3 to TRBJ1-1; possible D gene TRBD1, 5 bases. This CDR3 comprises 14 residues. In germline, CDR1 is LGHNA, CDR2 YSLEER. Trimming stripped 2 bases from V and 11 bases from J, with 18 bases between. CDR3 region: CASSQLSAGVRAFF. CDR3 coding DNA: TGCGCCAGCAGCCAACTTTCGGCGGGGGTTCGGGCTTTCTTT.

This clonotype showed up just a few times. This chain connects TRBV11-2 to TRBJ2-1; TRBD2 aligns across 11 bases. CDR1 is SGHAT and CDR2 is FQNNGV in the germline V gene. The CDR3 contains 15 residues. Trimming at V came to 3 bases and at J to 8 bases, leaving 6 bases not matched to a gene. The CDR3 bases are TGTGCCAGCAGCTTTACTAGCGGGAGTGTCTATGAGCAGTTCTTC. Amino acid sequence: CASSFTSGSVYEQFF.

This clonotype was seen more than once but under ten times. The chain joins TRBV3-1 to TRBJ2-1; D call uncertain. CDR1 and CDR2 from the germline V gene are LGHDT and YNNKEL (reference sequence). Trimming removed 5 bases at V and 0 bases at J, with 11 bases between. The CDR3 is 15 residues long. The CDR3 nucleotides read TGTGCCAGCAGCTGGACCCGCAGCTCCTACAATGAGCAGTTCTTC. As protein: CASSWTRSSYNEQFF.

The chain has TRBV5-1 and TRBJ2-7, with 7 bases identical to TRBD2. From germline, CDR1 is SGHRS and CDR2 YFSETQ. The CDR3 is 17 residues long. The V and J ends lost 0 bases and 0 bases, in that order; junction bases with no gene match: 9. The CDR3 loop reads CASSLGLAAGASYEQYF. The DNA for the CDR3 is TGCGCCAGCAGCTTGGGGCTAGCGGCTGGAGCCTCCTACGAGCAGTACTTC.

This clonotype appeared many times. The gene calls are TRBV3-1 and TRBJ2-2; a possible D gene is TRBD1 (6 bases). V lost 4 bases, J lost 0 bases, and 18 bases lay in between. Germline CDR1 reads LGHDT; CDR2 reads YNNKEL (reference sequence). This CDR3 spans 18 amino acids. CDR3 coding DNA: TGTGCCAGCAGCCCGCTCGGCAGGGGCGGCGCGAACACCGGGGAGCTGTTTTTT. Translated, it gives CASSPLGRGGANTGELFF. Complete variable domain (other parts from reference TRBV3-1 and TRBJ2-2): DTAVSQTPKYLVTQMGNDKSIKCEQNLGHDTMYWYKQDSKKFLKIMFSYNNKELIINETVPNRFSPKSPDKAHLNLHINSLELGDSAVYFCASSPLGRGGANTGELFFGEGSRLTVL.

This clonotype turned up a few times. This sequence joins TRBV28 and TRBJ2-1, with TRBD2 matching over 13 bases. This CDR3 is 15 amino acids long. V was pared by 7 bases and J by 9 bases, with 9 bases of the junction left unmatched. Germline V CDR1 and CDR2: MDHEN, SYDVKM. The CDR3 reads CASTILAGGPVEQFF. The CDR3 DNA reads TGTGCCAGCACCATACTAGCGGGAGGGCCAGTTGAGCAGTTCTTC.

This clonotype was detected ten times or more. This rearrangement joins TRBV21-1 to TRBJ1-1; the tabulated D call, TRBD1, remains unverified against the DNA. TRBV21-1 is flagged as a pseudogene. The CDR3 totals 15 residues. CDR3 DNA sequence: TGTGCCAGCAGCACCGGGGCAGGGAAGTTTCCTGAAGCTTTCTTT. Translating it yields CASSTGAGKFPEAFF.

V usage is TRBV10-3 and J usage is TRBJ2-5; no clear D. The ends were cut back, 0 bases at V and 6 bases at J, with 14 bases in the middle. The CDR3 loop spans 15 amino acids. Looked up from germline, CDR1 is ENHRY and CDR2 is SYGVKD. In DNA, the CDR3 is TGTGCCATCAGTGAGTCGATGGGCCCTCGACAGACCCAGTACTTC. Amino acids: CAISESMGPRQTQYF.

This clonotype occurred many times. The chain has TRBV6-2 or TRBV6-3 and TRBJ2-7, with 11 nucleotides matching TRBD1. Germline CDR1 reads MNHEY; CDR2 reads SVGEGT. The CDR3 totals 16 residues. J lost 2 bases, V lost 5 bases, and 8 bases had no gene match. The CDR3 loop is CASSPFRDRGAYEQYF. CDR3 DNA: TGTGCCAGCAGTCCCTTCCGGGACAGGGGGGCCTACGAGCAGTACTTC.